This T cell receptor (beta chain) is drawn from a study of T cells after somatic rescue of genetic block. Measured with immunoSEQ multiplex PCR; TCRdb has only the in-frame clones, and not every one. The sample has fewer than 150,000 clones; around nine tenths are singletons. Comments on this clone: The germline gene is not matched at one end of the junction; a read error may be the cause.

The sequence was obtained from a woman younger than 30. Material: peripheral blood mononuclear cells (PBMCs).

The CDR3 region is CASSLEMGNEQFF. The CDR3 DNA reads TGTGCCAGCAGTTTAGAAATGGGAAATGAGCAGTTCTTC. The genes are TRBV7-2 and TRBJ2-1; D is undetermined. This CDR3 comprises 13 residues. CDR1 SGHTA and CDR2 FQGNSA come from the germline V gene.